A single sample gave rise to the 8 T cell receptor beta chains below, sequenced in a study of cytomegalovirus exposure and HLA in healthy donors. The PCR used 60 Vbeta and 13 Jbeta primers. Generated by immunoSEQ multiplex PCR, the TCRdb table keeps only in-frame clones and is missing some. The sample lists fewer than 150,000 clones; around 78% were seen once. The sample consisted of PBMCs. The source of these receptors is a woman between 40 and 55 years old in good health and CMV-seropositive.

The chain carries TRBV7-9 and TRBJ1-5; possibly TRBD1 for D (6 bases). Trimming took off 4 bases at V and 3 bases at J, with 7 bases between the two ends. CDR3 length: 13 residues. Germline loops: CDR1 SEHNR, CDR2 FQNEAQ (reference sequence). Written as DNA, the CDR3 is TGTGCCAGCAGCTACAGGGACAATCAGCCCCAGCATTTT. This codes for CASSYRDNQPQHF.

A few counts support this clone. The chain has TRBV5-1 and TRBJ1-4, with TRBD1 identical over 9 bases. Germline V lookup: CDR1 SGHRS, CDR2 YFSETQ. This CDR3 has 15 amino acids. The J segment lost 5 bases and the V segment lost 1 base, leaving 3 bases of the junction unmatched. CDR3 bases: TGCGCCAGCAGCTTGTCCGGGACAGGGAATGAAAAACTGTTTTTT. This gives the protein CASSLSGTGNEKLFF.

The chain is built from TRBV7-9 and TRBJ2-6; no clear D gene. Trimming removed 5 bases from V and 0 bases from J, with 8 bases in between. The CDR3 length is 15 residues. Per germline, CDR1 SEHNR and CDR2 FQNEAQ (reference sequence). CDR3 amino acids: CASSVSYSGANVLTF. The CDR3 bases are TGTGCCAGCAGCGTGTCTTACTCTGGGGCCAACGTCCTGACTTTC.

The V gene is TRBV19, the J gene TRBJ2-2; 8 nucleotides match TRBD1. This CDR3 is built from 17 residues. Trimming cost V 8 bases and J 0 bases; bases outside gene matches: 11. Germline V gene lookup returns CDR1 LNHDA and CDR2 SQIVND (reference sequence). CDR3 amino acids: CASGGQDLHANTGELFF. Here the CDR3 DNA reads TGTGCCAGTGGGGGACAGGATTTACACGCGAACACCGGGGAGCTGTTTTTT.

V gene TRBV27 combines with J gene TRBJ2-7, with no clear D. The V end was cut by 5 bases, the J end by 2 bases, with 7 bases between. This CDR3 comprises 12 residues. Germline CDR1 is MNHEY and CDR2 is SMNVEV (reference sequence). In DNA, the CDR3 is TGTGCCAGCAGTGCGTCGCCCTACGAGCAGTACTTC. The encoded protein is CASSASPYEQYF.

This sequence joins TRBV6-1 and TRBJ1-5, with TRBD1 as a possible D gene (6 bases). The V and J ends lost 8 bases and 4 bases respectively, with 15 bases between them. Germline CDR1 MNHNS, CDR2 SASEGT. The CDR3 is 14 residues long. The chain's CDR3 is CASSSQGSNQPQHF. CDR3 bases: TGTGCCAGCTCGTCCCAGGGGTCGAATCAGCCCCAGCATTTT.

This clone was recorded a few times. The genes are TRBV5-8 and TRBJ1-1; a possible D gene is TRBD1 (5 bases). The CDR3 sequence is 13 residues long. The germline gives CDR1 SGHTS, CDR2 YDEGEE. V was clipped by 4 bases and J by 2 bases, with 9 bases between them. The CDR3 region has the DNA TGTGCCAGCAGCCGACAGCTAAACACTGAAGCTTTCTTT. This gives the protein CASSRQLNTEAFF.

The chain couples TRBV5-1 to TRBJ2-7, with D maybe TRBD2 (6 bases). Germline CDR1 is SGHRS and CDR2 is YFSETQ. Trimming stripped 0 bases from V and 0 bases from J, with 19 bases between. CDR3 length: 18 amino acids. The DNA of the CDR3 is TGCGCCAGCAGCTTGGGTCTTTCGGAGGGGACCAGCTCCTACGAGCAGTACTTC. This gives the protein CASSLGLSEGTSSYEQYF.